The 22 T cell receptor beta chains reported below all come from one sample, sequenced in a study of blood T cells in healthy people across ages. Together with a sample-barcoded 5' primer, a J-beta primer mix was included in a second PCR lasting about 6 to 12 cycles. In TCRdb, the 5' RACE reads were re-called with MiXCR into one record per CDR3 protein. The repertoire has about 1.5 million distinct CDR3 sequences, approximately 40% of them found once; the top ten carry under 8%. Sequencing used blood. These receptor sequences come from a woman aged 18-29 years in good health.

This clonotype was found a few times. The V call is TRBV28, the J call TRBJ2-7; D is uncertain. Trimming stripped 1 base from V and 3 bases from J, with 13 bases between. The CDR3 consists of 15 residues. Germline V gives CDR1 MDHEN, CDR2 SYDVKM. For the CDR3, the DNA is TGTGCCAGCAGTTTATCGACCCCCCAGCTCTACGAGCAGTACTTC. Amino acids: CASSLSTPQLYEQYF.

The chain uses TRBV6-2 or TRBV6-3 and TRBJ2-3; D is uncertain. Looked up from germline, CDR1 is MNHEY and CDR2 is SVGEGT. This CDR3 is built from 13 residues. The CDR3 region has the DNA TGTGCAGGGTCCCGGCAGCCCACAGATACGCAGTATTTT. Encoded protein: CAGSRQPTDTQYF.

V and J are TRBV5-1 and TRBJ1-6; D not certain. CDR1 is SGHRS and CDR2 is YFSETQ in the germline V gene. The CDR3 covers 13 residues. Trimming pared 0 bases from V and 7 bases from J, leaving 5 bases between. In DNA form, the CDR3 reads TGCGCCAGCAGCTTGGCTGCCAATTCACCCCTCCACTTT. It is translated as CASSLAANSPLHF.

Only a few counts were recorded for this clonotype. The chain combines TRBV2 with TRBJ2-1; 9 nucleotides line up with TRBD1. Germline CDR1 SNHLY, CDR2 FYNNEI. The J segment lost 5 bases and the V segment lost 9 bases, leaving 5 bases of the junction unmatched. The CDR3 runs 13 residues. CDR3 region: CARPGQGHNEQFF. CDR3 nucleotide sequence: TGTGCCAGACCGGGACAGGGACACAATGAGCAGTTCTTC.

The chain employs TRBV25-1 and TRBJ1-2; no clear D gene. Per germline, CDR1 MGHDK and CDR2 SYGVNS. Trimming took off 6 bases at V and 5 bases at J, with 22 bases between the two ends. CDR3 length: 16 residues. CDR3 amino acids: CASRTCSAGLGYGYTF. In DNA form, the CDR3 reads TGTGCCAGCAGAACCTGCTCGGCGGGGTTGGGGTATGGCTACACCTTC.

This clonotype was seen a few times. The chain joins TRBV12-3 or TRBV12-4 to TRBJ2-7; 8 bases are a match to TRBD1. After removal of 5 bases from V and 0 bases from J, the junction contained 12 bases not matched to a gene. The CDR3 is made up of 17 amino acids. For the CDR3, the DNA is TGTGCCAGCAGTCCTGACAGGGGTCTTTCTCCCTCCTACGAGCAGTACTTC. Protein sequence: CASSPDRGLSPSYEQYF.

The CDR3 spells CSARDPQHNEQYF. The CDR3 region has the DNA TGCAGTGCTAGAGATCCCCAGCACAATGAGCAGTACTTC. The chain carries TRBV20-1 and TRBJ2-7; D not certain. V was pared by 0 bases and J by 7 bases, with 13 bases between. This CDR3 has 13 residues. Germline V gene data show CDR1 as DFQATT and CDR2 as SNEGSKA (reference sequence).

V is TRBV6-5 and J is TRBJ1-1; D unresolved. CDR1 is MNHEY, CDR2 SVGAGI, per germline. This CDR3 region has 13 residues. Trimming removed 2 bases from V and 3 bases from J, with 7 bases in between. The DNA of the CDR3 is TGTGCCAGCAGTTACGGGCGGTACACTGAAGCTTTCTTT. Residues: CASSYGRYTEAFF.

J is TRBJ2-7 and V is TRBV5-1, with D possibly matching TRBD1 (6 bases). The V gene lost 8 bases and the J gene lost 0 bases, with 15 bases spanning the gap. Germline lookup yields CDR1 SGHRS and CDR2 YFSETQ. The CDR3 has 14 residues. CDR3 sequence reads: CASTGTYSSYEQYF. CDR3 nucleotides: TGCGCCAGTACCGGGACATACAGCTCCTACGAGCAGTACTTC.

The J gene is TRBJ2-7, the V gene TRBV9, with D perhaps TRBD2 (6 bases). The V end was cut by 0 bases, the J end by 3 bases, with 13 bases between. Germline V gene sequence: CDR1 SGDLS, CDR2 YYNGEE. The CDR3 sequence is 15 residues long. In nucleotides, the CDR3 is TGTGCCAGCAGCGTAGTCCCGGGGGACCTCTACGAGCAGTACTTC. This translates into CASSVVPGDLYEQYF.

The chain is built from TRBV20-1 and TRBJ2-5; D is ambiguous. Trimming shortened V by 6 bases and J by 11 bases, and 19 bases separated the two germline ends. CDR1 and CDR2 from the germline V gene are DFQATT and SNEGSKA (reference sequence). This CDR3 is built from 12 residues. The CDR3 reads CSAWTDGNEQYF. Here the CDR3 DNA reads TGCAGTGCGTGGACCGATGGCAATGAGCAGTACTTC.

This clonotype has more than one count but fewer than ten. The rearrangement links TRBV10-3 to TRBJ2-5; 7 bases fit TRBD2. Germline V gene lookup returns CDR1 ENHRY and CDR2 SYGVKD. The ends lost 6 bases at V and 5 bases at J; junction bases unmatched: 6. The CDR3 has 13 residues. As DNA, the CDR3 is TGTGCCATCAGGGAGACGCGGGGGGAGACCCAGTACTTC. As protein: CAIRETRGETQYF.

CDR3 DNA sequence: TGTGCCAGCAGCGTAGCGGCTAGCGGGCTCTACGAGCAGTACTTC. This translates into CASSVAASGLYEQYF. The genes are TRBV9 and TRBJ2-7; 8 positions match TRBD2. V was clipped by 0 bases and J by 3 bases; unmatched bases: 5. The length of the CDR3 is 15 residues. CDR1 is SGDLS and CDR2 is YYNGEE in the germline V gene.

The chain uses TRBV3-1 and TRBJ2-7; 7 nucleotides agree with TRBD2. CDR3 length equals 15 residues. V lost 0 bases, J lost 3 bases, and 5 bases stayed unmatched. CDR1 is LGHDT and CDR2 is YNNKEL in the germline V gene (reference sequence). The DNA for the CDR3 is TGTGCCAGCAGCCAAGAGAGTAGCGGGTTCTACGAGCAGTACTTC. This translates into CASSQESSGFYEQYF.

The chain links TRBV29-1 to TRBJ1-1; no reliable D call. The CDR3 runs to 10 residues. Germline-derived CDR1 and CDR2 are SQVTM and ANQGSEA. Trimming pared 4 bases from V and 8 bases from J, leaving 8 bases between. The CDR3 spells CSVVAAEAFF. Written as DNA, the CDR3 is TGCAGCGTTGTTGCGGCGGAAGCTTTCTTT.

The gene calls are TRBV4-2 and TRBJ2-3, with TRBD2 as a possible D gene (6 bases). This CDR3 is built from 16 residues. Trimming shortened V by 8 bases and J by 0 bases, and 18 bases separated the two germline ends. CDR1 is LGHNA and CDR2 is YNFKEQ in the germline V gene. The DNA of the CDR3 is TGTGCCAGCGAACCAGGGCGGGGCGGGAGCACAGATACGCAGTATTTT. Amino acids: CASEPGRGGSTDTQYF.

The V call is TRBV3-1, the J call TRBJ1-6, with no clear D. With 1 base removed from V and 9 bases from J, the gap between germline ends came to 10 bases. Germline CDR1 reads LGHDT; CDR2 reads YNNKEL (reference sequence). This CDR3 comprises 14 residues. CDR3 amino acids: CASSQAQWGSPLHF. The CDR3 DNA sequence: TGTGCCAGCAGCCAAGCCCAGTGGGGTTCACCCCTCCACTTT.

This clonotype was observed a handful of times. The chain couples TRBV4-1 to TRBJ1-1; 7 bases line up with TRBD1. V shed 3 bases, J shed 0 bases, and the junction held 4 bases outside the gene matches. CDR1 is MGHRA and CDR2 is YSYEKL in the germline V gene. The CDR3 spans 15 residues. CDR3 DNA: TGCGCCAGCAGCCAGCCCGACAGGGTGAACACTGAAGCTTTCTTT. Protein sequence: CASSQPDRVNTEAFF.

CDR3 sequence reads: CASSPTGWTDTQYF. The CDR3 nucleotides are TGTGCCAGCAGTCCCACAGGGTGGACAGATACGCAGTATTTT. The rearrangement links TRBV27 to TRBJ2-3; maybe TRBD1 (6 bases). Germline V gives CDR1 MNHEY, CDR2 SMNVEV (reference sequence). V lost 5 bases and J 3 bases, leaving 12 bases between the germline ends. CDR3 length equals 14 residues.

The CDR3 sequence: CSAKRGDNEQYF. In DNA form, the CDR3 reads TGCAGTGCTAAGCGGGGGGACAATGAGCAGTACTTC. This chain uses TRBV20-1 with TRBJ2-7; 9 bases fit TRBD2. CDR1 and CDR2 from the germline V gene are DFQATT and SNEGSKA (reference sequence). This CDR3 has 12 residues. V lost 4 bases to trimming and J lost 7 bases; unmatched junction nucleotides: 5.

This chain connects TRBV12-3 or TRBV12-4 to TRBJ2-5; D unclear. With the DNA end fitting TRBJ2-7 better, the J assignment may be wrong. This CDR3 region has 12 residues. CDR3: CASSIGRGEQYF. The CDR3, as DNA: TGTGCCAGCAGTATTGGACGCGGCGAGCAGTACTTC.

In this sample, this clonotype turned up a few times. V gene TRBV2 combines with J gene TRBJ2-3; 8 bases match TRBD2. This CDR3 comprises 16 residues. With V trimmed by 8 bases and J by 2 bases, 12 bases remained unmatched. CDR1 is SNHLY and CDR2 is FYNNEI in the germline V gene. CDR3 nucleotide sequence: TGTGCCAGCGGAGGGGGTAGCGGGGCCTACACAGATACGCAGTATTTT. It specifies CASGGGSGAYTDTQYF.